The present T cell receptor beta chain was sequenced within a study of beta chain features in type 1 diabetes. Study-wide points: Within patients, naive, central memory and Treg TCRB repertoires seemed more similar than within healthy donors. Shorter TCRB CDR3s, moderately but significantly so, marked every one of the four CD4+ subsets in Type 1 diabetes patients.

The trim removed 5 bases at V and 0 bases at J, leaving 4 bases unmatched. The CDR3 extends over 15 amino acids. The V gene's germline CDR1 is SNHLY and CDR2 FYNNEI. In this sample, this clone turned up a few times. Its antigen is not known. The sequenced template was cDNA made from the entire isolated RNA. Sequencing used immunoSEQ multiplex PCR; TCRdb keeps in-frame clones, though not all of them. The sample has more than 150,000 clones, 13% seen once. The sequencing sample was made of central memory CD4+ T cells from blood. This TCR derives from a woman between 18 and 30 years old in good health. J is TRBJ2-3 and V is TRBV2, with 8 positions matching TRBD2. The CDR3 sequence: CASSPSGGSTDTQYF. The DNA of the CDR3 is TGTGCCAGCAGTCCAAGCGGGGGTAGCACAGATACGCAGTATTTT. Drawing the rest from reference TRBV2 and TRBJ2-3, the complete variable domain is EPEVTQTPSHQVTQMGQEVILRCVPISNHLYFYWYRQILGQKVEFLVSFYNNEISEKSEIFDDQFSVERPDGSNFTLKIRSTKLEDSAMYFCASSPSGGSTDTQYFGPGTRLTVL.